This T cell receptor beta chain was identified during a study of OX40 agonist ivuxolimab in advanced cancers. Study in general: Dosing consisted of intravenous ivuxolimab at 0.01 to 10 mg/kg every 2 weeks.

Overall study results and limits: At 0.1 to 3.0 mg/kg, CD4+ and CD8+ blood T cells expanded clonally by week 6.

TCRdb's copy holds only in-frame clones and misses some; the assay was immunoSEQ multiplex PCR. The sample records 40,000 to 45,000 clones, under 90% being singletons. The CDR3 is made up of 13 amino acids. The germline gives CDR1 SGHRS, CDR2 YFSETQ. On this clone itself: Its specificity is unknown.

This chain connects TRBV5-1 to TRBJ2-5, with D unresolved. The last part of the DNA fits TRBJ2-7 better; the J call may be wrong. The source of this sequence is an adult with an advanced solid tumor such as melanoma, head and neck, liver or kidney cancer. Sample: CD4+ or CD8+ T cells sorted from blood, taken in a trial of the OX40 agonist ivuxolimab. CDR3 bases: TGCGCCAGCAGCTTGGGATGGGGAATCGAGCAGTACTTC. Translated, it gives CASSLGWGIEQYF.